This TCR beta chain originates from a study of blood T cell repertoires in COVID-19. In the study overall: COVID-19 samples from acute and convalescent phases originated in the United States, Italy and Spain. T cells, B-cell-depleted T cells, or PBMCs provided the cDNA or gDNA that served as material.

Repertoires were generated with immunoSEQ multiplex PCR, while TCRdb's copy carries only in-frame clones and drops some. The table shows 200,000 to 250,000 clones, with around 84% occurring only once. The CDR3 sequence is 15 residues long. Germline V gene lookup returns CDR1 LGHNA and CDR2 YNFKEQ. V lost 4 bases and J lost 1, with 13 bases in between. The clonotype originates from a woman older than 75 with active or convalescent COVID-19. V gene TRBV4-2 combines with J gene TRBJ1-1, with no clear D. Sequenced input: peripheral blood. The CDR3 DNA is TGTGCCAGCAGCCCCGGGGAGGCATGGAACACTGAAGCTTTCTTT. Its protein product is CASSPGEAWNTEAFF.